This passage covers 17 T cell receptor beta chains from one sample sequenced in a study of cytomegalovirus exposure and HLA in healthy donors (dated by TCRdb to about 2017). The library was produced with the immunoSEQ multiplex PCR assay. What TCRdb holds here is the immuneACCESS table cut down to in-frame rearrangements. Part of the clones is not present; checked against another copy, under half of the missing clones reflect an unresolved V gene, and the others are unexplained. The sample yields about 200,000 clones; around four fifths were counted once. The leading ten clones occupy 4.5% to 6% of the sample. Sequencing was performed on PBMCs. The receptors come from a woman in her late teens or twenties in good health and CMV-seronegative.

In its sample, this clone was seen once. The chain carries TRBV19 and TRBJ1-4; TRBD1 matches 9 bases. V lost 7 bases to trimming and J lost 10 bases; unmatched junction nucleotides: 10. This CDR3 has 14 amino acids. Looked up from germline, CDR1 is LNHDA and CDR2 is SQIVND (reference sequence). The CDR3 DNA follows: TGTGCCAGTACCCTCGGACAGGGGTACGGAAAACTGTTTTTT. It translates to CASTLGQGYGKLFF.

The chain employs TRBV7-2 and TRBJ2-7; a weak D match, TRBD2 (5 bases). The V and J ends lost 5 bases and 5 bases respectively, with 16 bases between them. From germline, CDR1 is SGHTA and CDR2 FQGNSA. The CDR3 is 14 residues long. The CDR3 region is CASSPLGSGDEQYF. CDR3 sequence (DNA): TGTGCCAGCAGCCCCCTGGGGTCCGGGGACGAGCAGTACTTC.

This rearrangement joins TRBV10-2 to TRBJ2-1; D perhaps matches TRBD2 (6 bases). The CDR3 consists of 12 residues. Looked up from germline, CDR1 is WSHSY and CDR2 is SAAADI. V was shortened by 6 bases and J by 9 bases, with 12 bases between the two germline ends. The CDR3 DNA reads as TGCGCCAGCAGCCTCGGGGGTGGTGAGCAGTTCTTC. The encoded protein is CASSLGGGEQFF.

The V gene is TRBV5-6, the J gene TRBJ1-5; D gene uncertain. The CDR3 covers 12 residues. The V gene lost 3 bases and the J gene lost 7 bases, with 8 bases spanning the gap. CDR1 is SGHDT and CDR2 is YYEEEE in the germline V gene. CDR3 sequence (DNA): TGTGCCAGCAGCTCCTACGGGCAGCCCCAGCATTTT. This sequence encodes CASSSYGQPQHF.

The genes are TRBV2 and TRBJ1-2; TRBD1 agrees at 7 bases. The V gene's germline CDR1 is SNHLY and CDR2 FYNNEI. There are 13 residues in the CDR3. After removal of 6 bases from V and 4 bases from J, the junction contained 5 bases not matched to a gene. CDR3 coding DNA: TGTGCCAGCAGGGCCGGGACAGCCTATGGCTACACCTTC. Protein product: CASRAGTAYGYTF.

The J gene is TRBJ1-1, the V gene TRBV7-2; tentative D call: TRBD1 (5 bases). This CDR3 contains 14 residues. CDR1 and CDR2 from the germline V gene are SGHTA and FQGNSA. V was shortened by 3 bases and J by 8 bases, with 16 bases between the two germline ends. CDR3 DNA sequence: TGTGCCAGCAGCTTGGGACGGACCAAGACAGAAGCTTTCTTT. Translation: CASSLGRTKTEAFF.

The rearrangement links TRBV10-2 to TRBJ1-5, with TRBD1 matching 7 bases. This CDR3 comprises 14 residues. V dropped 0 bases and J dropped 7; count of bases not matched to a gene: 3. Germline CDR1 is WSHSY and CDR2 is SAAADI. The CDR3 spells CASSESTGVQPQHF. The CDR3 DNA reads as TGCGCCAGCAGTGAGTCAACAGGGGTACAGCCCCAGCATTTT.

The rearrangement links TRBV2 to TRBJ2-1; 11 bases agree with TRBD2. V shed 8 bases, J shed 6 bases, and the junction held 6 bases outside the gene matches. Germline loops: CDR1 SNHLY, CDR2 FYNNEI. The CDR3 has 14 residues. CDR3 DNA sequence: TGTGCCAGCCCCCTCCTAGCGGGGGGCAATGAGCAGTTCTTC. It specifies CASPLLAGGNEQFF. Full variable domain (remainder filled in from reference TRBV2 and TRBJ2-1): EPEVTQTPSHQVTQMGQEVILRCVPISNHLYFYWYRQILGQKVEFLVSFYNNEISEKSEIFDDQFSVERPDGSNFTLKIRSTKLEDSAMYFCASPLLAGGNEQFFGPGTRLTVL.

The chain couples TRBV20-1 to TRBJ1-2; D is ambiguous. The CDR3 extends over 11 amino acids. Germline V gene lookup returns CDR1 DFQATT and CDR2 SNEGSKA (reference sequence). The CDR3 sequence is CSAVQTYGYTF. CDR3 coding DNA: TGCAGCGCCGTACAGACCTATGGCTACACCTTC.

V and J are TRBV6-5 and TRBJ1-5, with 8 bases aligning to TRBD1. This CDR3 is built from 14 residues. In germline, CDR1 is MNHEY, CDR2 SVGAGI. Trimming removed 6 bases from V and 3 bases from J; junction bases left unmatched: 4. This CDR3 is CASRSTGVNQPQHF. The CDR3 nucleotides are TGTGCCAGCAGGTCGACAGGGGTCAATCAGCCCCAGCATTTT.

The rearrangement joins TRBV2 to TRBJ1-4; 7 bases line up with TRBD1. J was trimmed by 2 bases and V by 6 bases; bases with no gene match: 12. Germline CDR1 reads SNHLY; CDR2 reads FYNNEI. CDR3 length: 17 residues. The CDR3 DNA reads TGTGCCAGCAGAACTTCCGGGACAGCTGACACTAATGAAAAACTGTTTTTT. Translated, it gives CASRTSGTADTNEKLFF.

Concerning this clone: Other nucleotide sequences in the sample specify the same CDR3. The CDR3 DNA is TGTGCCAGCAGTGAATTAGGGGGACAAGAGACCCAGTACTTC. This codes for CASSELGGQETQYF. V gene TRBV2 combines with J gene TRBJ2-5; tentatively, D is TRBD1 (6 bases). The CDR3 extends over 14 amino acids. V was clipped by 2 bases and J by 2 bases, with 9 bases between them. CDR1 and CDR2 (germline): SNHLY, FYNNEI.

This clone was recorded only once. The chain has TRBV9 and TRBJ1-1; D is undetermined. The CDR3 has 12 amino acids. CDR1 is SGDLS, CDR2 YYNGEE, per germline. Trimming took 3 bases from V and 6 from J, leaving 9 bases between them. DNA for the CDR3: TGTGCCAGCAGCGGGGGTGGGCCTGAAGCTTTCTTT. Residues: CASSGGGPEAFF. The variable domain in full, with the rest retrieved from reference TRBV9 and TRBJ1-1, is DSGVTQTPKHLITATGQRVTLRCSPRSGDLSVYWYQQSLDQGLQFLIQYYNGEERAKGNILERFSAQQFPDLHSELNLSSLELGDSALYFCASSGGGPEAFFGQGTRLTVV.

This clone showed up many times. The CDR3 here is CASIRLNTEAFF. Here the CDR3 DNA reads TGTGCCAGCATTCGGTTGAACACTGAAGCTTTCTTT. This chain joins TRBV6-1 and TRBJ1-1, with D uncertain. The CDR3 is 12 amino acids. Between the trimmed V and J ends, which lost 7 bases and 0 bases, there was a span of 6 bases. Looked up from germline, CDR1 is MNHNS and CDR2 is SASEGT.

This clone was recorded once. The chain recombines TRBV6-1 with TRBJ2-7; the D gene is possibly TRBD2 (6 bases). Germline CDR1 reads MNHNS; CDR2 reads SASEGT. The ends were cut back, 0 bases at V and 3 bases at J, with 12 bases in the middle. The CDR3 is made up of 15 amino acids. CDR3 region: CASSEAPASVYEQYF. The CDR3 nucleotides read TGTGCCAGCAGTGAAGCGCCGGCTAGCGTCTACGAGCAGTACTTC.

The genes are TRBV5-8 and TRBJ2-7; the D call may be TRBD1 or TRBD2 (5 bases each). The CDR3 has 13 amino acids. Looked up from germline, CDR1 is SGHTS and CDR2 is YDEGEE. V was clipped by 8 bases and J by 6 bases, with 18 bases between them. The CDR3 region is CASPTGLGREQYF. The CDR3 region has the DNA TGTGCCAGTCCGACCGGACTGGGGCGCGAGCAGTACTTC.

This chain connects TRBV28 to TRBJ1-1; TRBD1 aligns across 12 bases. Germline V gene sequence: CDR1 MDHEN, CDR2 SYDVKM. The V gene end was trimmed by 5 bases and the J gene end by 6 bases; junction bases not matched to a gene: 7. The CDR3 loop spans 15 amino acids. The CDR3, as DNA: TGTGCCAGCAGTCGCCTCCGGGACAGGGGGCCTGAAGCTTTCTTT. This encodes CASSRLRDRGPEAFF.